The following is a T cell receptor (beta chain) sequence with its context. What it recognizes is unknown. The CDR3 contains 15 residues. Trimming took off 1 base at V and 7 bases at J, with 14 bases between the two ends. Germline V lookup: CDR1 MNHEY, CDR2 SMNVEV (reference sequence). TCRdb analysed the reads with MiXCR anew, one entry per CDR3 protein. Of approximately 770,000 distinct CDR3 sequences listed, 25% to 35% are singletons. This sample stems from a study of T cell repertoires in cytomegalovirus infection. Study summary: It can be stated that public TCR beta signatures indicated CMV infection as well as a matching HLA type.

Whole-study results and caveats: Predominance within the ex vivo response was attributable to HLA-C-restricted CMV-specific TCR beta clonotypes.

The chain uses TRBV27 and TRBJ1-5; TRBD1 might be the D (6 bases). The sequencing used cultured CD8+ T cells from PBMCs, collected from culture after CMV antigen stimulation. The source is a human donor in good health (CMV status not recorded). Some clones in this sample may be carry-over from other donors' samples. The CDR3 region is CASSLFGGGRQPQHF. The CDR3 DNA follows: TGTGCCAGCAGTTTATTTGGGGGGGGCCGGCAGCCCCAGCATTTT.